The rows below give T cell receptor beta chains drawn from one sample of a study of cytomegalovirus exposure and HLA in healthy donors. Assay used: immunoSEQ multiplex PCR; TCRdb lists only in-frame clones, some missing. The sample shows 150,000 to 200,000 clones, 60% to 80% of them seen only once. The sequenced material came from PBMCs. The receptors stem from a man aged 40-49 years in good health and CMV-seronegative. Each CDR3 is given without its conserved first and last residue. Fields, in order: D gene, V gene, clone size, J gene, CDR3 protein. A D gene is named only where the DNA matches it firmly. Size is omitted from some rows. Given values are once, few, many or a class for expanded clones.

-	TRBV1	-	TRBJ1-2	TSTLGPYGYT
-	TRBV13	-	TRBJ1-5	ASSLGQNQPQH
TRBD2	TRBV9	-	TRBJ2-3	ASSIRLAGAGDTQY
-	TRBV5-1	-	TRBJ1-1	ASRFTELNTEAF
TRBD2	TRBV9	-	TRBJ2-3	ASSPGLAGGPRTDTQY
TRBD2	TRBV7-6	-	TRBJ2-2	ASSSLGGRGTGELF
TRBD2	TRBV6-5	-	TRBJ2-7	ASTRGVAGGFEQY
TRBD1	TRBV9	few	TRBJ2-5	ASSYGQGQETQY
-	TRBV6-1	-	TRBJ1-2	ASSEGGEGIGGYT
-	TRBV30	once	TRBJ1-5	AWASGSLNQPQH
TRBD1	TRBV10-3	-	TRBJ1-2	AISEGGGGYT
-	TRBV18	-	TRBJ1-2	ASSPGSGGRNGYT
TRBD1	TRBV5-1	-	TRBJ1-1	ASSSQGAFLNTEAF
TRBD1	TRBV7-2	-	TRBJ1-2	ASSPQWTGTMKRT
TRBD1	TRBV5-1	-	TRBJ2-5	ASSLQRQGAGETQY
-	TRBV5-4	once	TRBJ1-1	ASSLEAGRSYAEAF
TRBD2	TRBV5-8	-	TRBJ2-3	ASSLVASGSLDTQY
-	TRBV6-5	-	TRBJ1-4	ATKKGQNEKLF
-	TRBV6-1	-	TRBJ1-5	ASRALTGNNQPQH
-	TRBV5-6	-	-	ASSKAGVAYEQY
-	TRBV6-5	once	TRBJ2-3	ASSYLLSGTDTQY
-	TRBV6-6	-	TRBJ1-1	ASSYSAGADTEAF